The T cell receptor (beta chain) under discussion was sequenced for a study of blood T cell repertoires in COVID-19. The table came from immunoSEQ multiplex PCR; TCRdb's copy has only in-frame clones and leaves some out. The repertoire consists of approximately 240,000 clones, with approximately 86% occurring once and the leading ten covering 4.9%. V was trimmed by 3 bases and J by 2 bases, leaving 7 bases between them. The CDR3 contains 13 residues. In germline, CDR1 is SNHLY, CDR2 FYNNEI. The chain combines TRBV2 with TRBJ1-2; D unclear. Source material: peripheral blood. The TCR comes from an elderly woman with active or convalescent COVID-19. CDR3: CASSEGSNYGYTF. CDR3 bases: TGTGCCAGCAGTGAGGGCAGCAACTATGGCTACACCTTC.